This TCR beta chain was profiled in a study of cytomegalovirus exposure and HLA in healthy donors. Study summary: The Caucasian-associated ancestry cluster contained about four fifths of the approximately 430 genotyped donors.

To note about this clone: Its antigen remains unidentified.

V lost 1 base, J lost 0 bases, and 18 bases lay in between. The CDR3 runs to 19 residues. Germline V gives CDR1 MNHEY, CDR2 SMNVEV (reference sequence). Vbeta (60) and Jbeta (13) primers were used in the PCR. TCRdb keeps only in-frame clones here, not all; method: immunoSEQ multiplex PCR. Seen here are around 170,000 clones, 60% to 85% observed once, and the top ten hold about 1.5%. Overall study findings and caveats: For TCR beta chains, V- and J-gene trimming was later linked to a missense DCLRE1C variant.

The rearrangement joins TRBV27 to TRBJ2-2; possibly TRBD2 for D (5 bases). Input material: PBMCs. The TCR comes from a man between 18 and 35 years old in good health and CMV-seronegative. CDR3: CASSLYGVVSTSNTGELFF. The CDR3 DNA reads TGTGCCAGCAGTTTATACGGGGTCGTGTCGACCTCGAACACCGGGGAGCTGTTTTTT.